Listed below are T cell receptor beta chains from one sample, sequenced in a study of OX40 agonist ivuxolimab in advanced cancers. Method: immunoSEQ multiplex PCR; TCRdb's copy keeps in-frame clones and lacks some. The data contain around 68,000 clones, 86% of them singletons. Sequenced material: CD4+ or CD8+ T cells sorted from blood, taken in a trial of the OX40 agonist ivuxolimab. The receptor set was obtained from an adult with an advanced solid tumor such as melanoma, head and neck, liver or kidney cancer. Each CDR3 is given with its conserved first and last residue.

CDR3 | V | length | J
CAWSVVGGATEAFF | TRBV30 | 14 | TRBJ1-1
CAISRTDQETQYF | TRBV10-3 | 13 | TRBJ2-5
CSVGGGYEDTIYF | TRBV29-1 | 13 | TRBJ1-3
CASSVGGETQYF | TRBV9 | 12 | TRBJ2-5
CASSHGRVEAFF | TRBV6-4 | 12 | TRBJ1-1
CASYFGDRVGQETQYF | TRBV21-1 | 16 | TRBJ2-5
CASSRGGGPQKLFF | TRBV19 | 14 | TRBJ1-4
CATSIAGVENEQYF | TRBV10-3 | 14 | TRBJ2-7
CASSRQGITGELFF | TRBV7-9 | 14 | TRBJ2-2
CASIPPDSLYTGELFF | TRBV11-2 | 16 | TRBJ2-2
CASSQDIRGGYEQYF | TRBV4-2 | 15 | TRBJ2-7
CASSDGTSFETQYF | TRBV5-1 | 14 | TRBJ2-5
CASSLTREQPQHF | TRBV7-6 | 13 | TRBJ1-5
CASSPLSLASGELFF | TRBV7-2 | 15 | TRBJ2-2
CASSVQGFGLADLQETQYF | TRBV6-1 | 19 | TRBJ2-5
CASSAFGGAGTGELFF | TRBV5-4 | 16 | TRBJ2-2
CAWVGFQETQYF | TRBV30 | 12 | TRBJ2-5
CASSLEGETQYF | TRBV5-1 | 12 | TRBJ2-5
CASSPVRGDEQYF | TRBV6-5 | 13 | TRBJ2-7
CASSAGPNGDSPLHF | TRBV5-5 | 15 | TRBJ1-6
CASSIGTDTQYF | TRBV6-1 | 12 | TRBJ2-3
CASSWRPPGYSANEKLFF | TRBV27 | 18 | TRBJ1-4
CASSKTGATNEKLFF | TRBV5-4 | 15 | TRBJ1-4
CATSRDSLSDGTDTQYF | TRBV10-3 | 17 | TRBJ2-3
CASSEQGAGETQYF | TRBV2 | 14 | TRBJ2-5
CASSFSGADEQFF | TRBV5-1 | 13 | TRBJ2-1
CASSPGANYGYTF | TRBV6-6 | 13 | TRBJ1-2
CASSLNAGGYEQYF | TRBV5-1 | 14 | TRBJ2-7
CASSYRADGYTF | TRBV6-6 | 12 | TRBJ1-2
CATSRDITGGSQFF | TRBV15 | 14 | TRBJ2-1
CSVDAGGALADTQYF | TRBV29-1 | 15 | TRBJ2-3
CASSGLAGNTGELFF | TRBV6-1 | 15 | TRBJ2-2
CARKQSSGNTIYF | TRBV30 | 13 | TRBJ1-3
CASSKTGVTEAFF | TRBV21-1 | 13 | TRBJ1-1
CASSPWTGGEGYTF | TRBV7-3 | 14 | TRBJ1-2
CAWSVTGDTQYF | TRBV30 | 12 | TRBJ2-3
CASSVGTSGRRSDTQYF | TRBV9 | 17 | TRBJ2-3
CASSSSTYNEQFF | TRBV6-6 | 13 | TRBJ2-1
CASSWDRGNSYEQYF | TRBV5-5 | 15 | TRBJ2-7
CASSWTSGRSGTDTQYF | TRBV7-6 | 17 | TRBJ2-3
CASSLSPGVTNEKLFF | TRBV5-1 | 16 | TRBJ1-4
CASSLRPVRDGPYEQYF | TRBV27 | 17 | TRBJ2-7
CASSQLQVSANTGELFF | TRBV4-1 | 17 | TRBJ2-2
CASSFSGGRMGTEAFF | TRBV28 | 16 | TRBJ1-1
CASSLGLDSYEQYF | TRBV5-1 | 14 | NA
CSVDSTGAGESGYTF | TRBV29-1 | 15 | TRBJ1-2
CASSEAGHTTYEQYF | TRBV6-1 | 15 | TRBJ2-7
CASSQAAAGWHGYTF | TRBV14 | 15 | TRBJ1-2
CASSPFEAQFF | TRBV7-3 | 11 | TRBJ2-1
CASSQDNSGPSQQYF | TRBV4-1 | 15 | TRBJ2-7